These 25 T cell receptor beta chains were sequenced from one sample in a study of blood T cell repertoires in COVID-19. TCRdb's copy holds only in-frame clones and misses some; the assay was immunoSEQ multiplex PCR. The sample has 180,000 or so clones, roughly 88% seen once. The sample comprised peripheral blood. These receptor sequences come from a human donor with active or convalescent COVID-19. The donor label of this sample is uncertain.

V is TRBV10-3 and J is TRBJ1-2; TRBD1 might be the D (6 bases). Germline CDR1 reads ENHRY; CDR2 reads SYGVKD. Trimming removed 5 bases at V and 0 bases at J, with 13 bases between. The length of the CDR3 is 15 residues. The CDR3 protein is CAISFRDNPNYGYTF. CDR3 DNA sequence: TGTGCCATCAGTTTCCGGGACAACCCTAACTATGGCTACACCTTC.

The DNA of the CDR3 is TGTGCCAGCAGCTTACAGAGGGACAGGCAAGGAGTAAGGTATGGCTACACCTTC. This codes for CASSLQRDRQGVRYGYTF. The chain is built from TRBV5-5 and TRBJ1-2, with TRBD1 matching over 8 bases. The CDR3 sequence is 18 residues long. The V segment lost 2 bases and the J segment 5 bases; nucleotides outside the gene matches: 17. Germline assignment: CDR1 SGHKS and CDR2 YYEKEE (reference sequence).

This clone occurred a few times. The J gene is TRBJ1-1, the V gene TRBV19; no firm D call. Germline CDR1 and CDR2: LNHDA and SQIVND (reference sequence). The CDR3 runs 13 residues. Trimming took 5 bases from V and 5 from J, leaving 12 bases between them. As DNA, the CDR3 is TGTGCCAGTAGTCCCGGGAGAGGGACTGAAGCTTTCTTT. Translation: CASSPGRGTEAFF.

The V gene is TRBV5-1, the J gene TRBJ2-7; TRBD1 matches 9 bases. V lost 1 base to trimming and J lost 4 bases; unmatched junction nucleotides: 6. This CDR3 contains 15 residues. Looked up from germline, CDR1 is SGHRS and CDR2 is YFSETQ. Here the CDR3 DNA reads TGCGCCAGCAGCTTGTTACAGGGGGCTGGTTACGAGCAGTACTTC. Its protein product is CASSLLQGAGYEQYF.

The J gene is TRBJ1-3, the V gene TRBV9; the match to TRBD1 covers 7 bases. V lost 4 bases and J lost 4; bases outside the gene matches: 11. The germline V gene encodes CDR1 SGDLS and CDR2 YYNGEE. This CDR3 contains 16 residues. In DNA, the CDR3 is TGTGCCAGCAGCCTAAGCCCGCAGGGGGGCGGAAACACCATATATTTT. This sequence encodes CASSLSPQGGGNTIYF.

V and J are TRBV19 and TRBJ2-3, with TRBD2 matching over 7 bases. Germline V gene lookup returns CDR1 LNHDA and CDR2 SQIVND (reference sequence). V lost 10 bases, J lost 0 bases, and 7 bases stayed unmatched. The CDR3 has 14 amino acids. This CDR3 reads CATRGEMSTDTQYF. In nucleotides, the CDR3 is TGTGCCACCCGGGGGGAGATGAGCACAGATACGCAGTATTTT.

This sequence joins TRBV28 and TRBJ1-2; weak D call: TRBD1 (5 bases). V shed 1 base and J shed 2 bases, with 11 bases lying between them. The CDR3 totals 15 residues. Germline V gene data show CDR1 as MDHEN and CDR2 as SYDVKM. CDR3 sequence reads: CASSLYPRANYGYTF. The CDR3 nucleotides read TGTGCCAGCAGTTTATACCCCAGGGCGAACTATGGCTACACCTTC.

CDR3 DNA: TGTGCCAGCAGTGGAGGGGGCAGTTACTCTGGGGCCAACGTCCTGACTTTC. Translated: CASSGGGSYSGANVLTF. The V and J genes are TRBV25-1 and TRBJ2-6, with TRBD1 matching over 7 bases. The V gene end was trimmed by 4 bases and the J gene end by 0 bases; junction bases not matched to a gene: 6. Germline V lookup: CDR1 MGHDK, CDR2 SYGVNS. This CDR3 is built from 17 residues.

This clone was picked up one time. The J gene is TRBJ2-3, the V gene TRBV4-1, with 12 bases lining up with TRBD2. V gave up 3 bases and J gave up 4 bases; unmatched junction bases: 2. The CDR3 loop spans 15 amino acids. The germline gives CDR1 MGHRA, CDR2 YSYEKL. The CDR3 DNA follows: TGCGCCAGCAGCCACGCTAGCGGGGGGGCAGATACGCAGTATTTT. This sequence encodes CASSHASGGADTQYF.

The chain links TRBV7-2 to TRBJ2-7; 8 bases map to TRBD2. Looked up from germline, CDR1 is SGHTA and CDR2 is FQGNSA. V trimming: 1 base; J trimming: 5 bases; junction bases outside the gene matches: 7. The CDR3 is made up of 15 amino acids. The CDR3 sequence: CASSLGAGGNNEQYF. CDR3 DNA sequence: TGTGCCAGCAGCTTAGGGGCGGGGGGCAATAACGAGCAGTACTTC.

This chain connects TRBV7-3 to TRBJ1-5; the match to TRBD1 covers 8 bases. Germline V gene data show CDR1 as SGHTA and CDR2 as FQGTGA. The CDR3 sequence is 18 residues long. The J segment lost 6 bases and the V segment lost 0 bases, leaving 13 bases of the junction unmatched. In DNA, the CDR3 is TGTGCCAGCAGCTTAACGAGACAGGGGAATATGGTAGGTCAGCCCCAGCATTTT. It translates to CASSLTRQGNMVGQPQHF. The full variable domain, rest sourced from reference TRBV7-3 and TRBJ1-5, is GAGVSQTPSNKVTEKGKYVELRCDPISGHTALYWYRQSLGQGPEFLIYFQGTGAADDSGLPNDRFFAVRPEGSVSTLKIQRTERGDSAVYLCASSLTRQGNMVGQPQHFGDGTRLSIL.

This chain connects TRBV9 to TRBJ2-1; 9 bases are shared with TRBD2. The CDR3 is made up of 18 amino acids. The V gene's germline CDR1 is SGDLS and CDR2 YYNGEE. The ends lost 4 bases at V and 3 bases at J; junction bases unmatched: 14. CDR3 sequence reads: CASSPEVAGTSRYNEQFF. The CDR3 DNA reads as TGTGCCAGCAGCCCCGAGGTGGCCGGGACTAGCCGCTACAATGAGCAGTTCTTC.

This clone showed up just a few times. The chain is built from TRBV6-5 and TRBJ2-7, with D perhaps matching TRBD2 (5 bases). The V and J ends lost 6 bases and 0 bases respectively, with 15 bases between them. CDR1 MNHEY and CDR2 SVGAGI come from the germline V gene. This CDR3 contains 15 residues. This chain's CDR3 is CASSFGLKSSYEQYF. The CDR3 DNA sequence: TGTGCCAGCAGCTTCGGACTGAAGAGCTCCTACGAGCAGTACTTC.

This chain connects TRBV13 to TRBJ1-1, with D possibly matching TRBD1 (5 bases). The germline gives CDR1 PRHDT, CDR2 FYEKMQ (reference sequence). V was cut by 2 bases and J by 4 bases, with 11 bases left in between. The CDR3 consists of 14 residues. DNA for the CDR3: TGTGCCAGCAGCTTAAGGGGATTGGGCACTGAAGCTTTCTTT. It specifies CASSLRGLGTEAFF.

The V call is TRBV6-5, the J call TRBJ2-7, with D uncertain. The germline V and J ends were trimmed by 7 bases and 6 bases, with 13 bases remaining between them. Germline V CDR1 and CDR2: MNHEY, SVGAGI. The CDR3 contains 12 residues. The CDR3 DNA reads as TGTGCCAGCACCTCCACCGGGTCCGAGCAGTACTTC. This codes for CASTSTGSEQYF.

V is TRBV5-6 and J is TRBJ2-7; 13 nucleotides match TRBD2. V lost 3 bases and J lost 2; bases outside the gene matches: 5. This CDR3 has 16 residues. Per germline, CDR1 SGHDT and CDR2 YYEEEE. CDR3 sequence: CASSSRLAGGTYEQYF. The CDR3 nucleotides are TGTGCCAGCAGCTCACGACTAGCGGGGGGCACCTACGAGCAGTACTTC.

This clone came up a few times. J is TRBJ1-5 and V is TRBV19; no clear D gene. CDR3 length equals 15 residues. The germline CDR1 and CDR2 sequences are LNHDA and SQIVND (reference sequence). Trimming took 7 bases from V and 2 from J, leaving 15 bases between them. This CDR3 reads CASKSGRSGNQPQHF. The CDR3 DNA is TGTGCCAGTAAAAGCGGGAGATCCGGCAATCAGCCCCAGCATTTT.

The V and J genes are TRBV6-5 and TRBJ2-7; D not certain. Trimming removed 6 bases at V and 1 base at J, with 13 bases between. Germline CDR1 MNHEY, CDR2 SVGAGI. The CDR3 extends over 14 amino acids. CDR3 amino acids: CASSYNSLSYEQYF. In DNA, the CDR3 is TGTGCCAGCAGCTACAACAGTTTATCCTACGAGCAGTACTTC.

CDR3 sequence: CASSLGRTDSDTQYF. The DNA of the CDR3 is TGTGCCAGCAGCTTGGGGAGGACAGACTCAGATACGCAGTATTTT. J is TRBJ2-3 and V is TRBV5-4; D might be TRBD1 (6 bases). This CDR3 has 15 residues. CDR1 and CDR2 from the germline V gene are SGHNT and YYREEE (reference sequence). The V and J ends lost 0 bases and 4 bases respectively, with 12 bases between them.

J is TRBJ2-5 and V is TRBV5-1, with TRBD1 identical over 8 bases. J lost 1 base, V lost 5 bases, and 10 bases had no gene match. CDR3 length equals 16 residues. Germline assignment: CDR1 SGHRS and CDR2 YFSETQ. The CDR3 nucleotides are TGCGCCAGCAGTTTGACAGGGGCCTCCCTCCAAGAGACCCAGTACTTC. Protein sequence: CASSLTGASLQETQYF. The full variable domain, with the rest looked up from reference TRBV5-1 and TRBJ2-5, is KAGVTQTPRYLIKTRGQQVTLSCSPISGHRSVSWYQQTPGQGLQFLFEYFSETQRNKGNFPGRFSGRQFSNSRSEMNVSTLELGDSALYLCASSLTGASLQETQYFGPGTRLLVL.

This clone was seen just once. The J gene is TRBJ2-7, the V gene TRBV4-1; 7 bases are a match to TRBD2. V dropped 4 bases and J dropped 3; count of bases not matched to a gene: 12. CDR1 and CDR2 from the germline V gene are MGHRA and YSYEKL. The CDR3 is 16 amino acids. The CDR3 DNA reads as TGCGCCAGCAGCCCCCTCCCGGGACTATCCGGCTACGAGCAGTACTTC. It codes for CASSPLPGLSGYEQYF.

The V and J genes are TRBV28 and TRBJ1-2, with D uncertain. The germline gives CDR1 MDHEN, CDR2 SYDVKM. Trimming cost V 8 bases and J 6 bases, with 10 bases left between them. This CDR3 spans 11 amino acids. For the CDR3, the DNA is TGTGCCAGCCTCCGGGGAGATGGCTACACCTTC. This gives the protein CASLRGDGYTF.

The rearrangement joins TRBV2 to TRBJ1-5; TRBD1 matches at 8 bases. Germline CDR1 SNHLY, CDR2 FYNNEI. The CDR3 sequence is 15 residues long. The ends lost 6 bases at V and 5 bases at J; junction bases unmatched: 9. For the CDR3, the DNA is TGTGCCAGCAGCTACGACAGGGGACTATATCAGCCCCAGCATTTT. Translated: CASSYDRGLYQPQHF.

J is TRBJ2-1 and V is TRBV2; a possible D gene is TRBD1 (6 bases). The CDR3 runs to 13 residues. The V and J ends lost 1 base and 14 bases respectively, with 15 bases between them. Germline V gene sequence: CDR1 SNHLY, CDR2 FYNNEI. CDR3 loop: CASSEEAGGREFF. Here the CDR3 DNA reads TGTGCCAGCAGTGAAGAGGCTGGGGGCCGGGAGTTCTTC.

The chain recombines TRBV7-9 with TRBJ2-3, with D perhaps TRBD2 (5 bases). Germline CDR1 is SEHNR and CDR2 is FQNEAQ (reference sequence). The CDR3 extends over 12 amino acids. V gave up 8 bases and J gave up 0 bases, with 6 bases separating them. CDR3 in amino acids: CASQRSTDTQYF. DNA of the CDR3: TGTGCCAGCCAGCGGAGCACAGATACGCAGTATTTT.